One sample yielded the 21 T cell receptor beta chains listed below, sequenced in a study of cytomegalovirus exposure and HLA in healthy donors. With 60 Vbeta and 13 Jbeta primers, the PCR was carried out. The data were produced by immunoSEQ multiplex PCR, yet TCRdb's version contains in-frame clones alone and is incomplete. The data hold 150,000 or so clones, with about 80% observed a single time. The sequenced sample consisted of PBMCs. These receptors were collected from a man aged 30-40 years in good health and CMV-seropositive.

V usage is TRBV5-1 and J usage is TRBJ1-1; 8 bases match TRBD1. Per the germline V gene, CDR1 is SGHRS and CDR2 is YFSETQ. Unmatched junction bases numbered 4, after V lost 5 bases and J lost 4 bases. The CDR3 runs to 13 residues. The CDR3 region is CASSWTGSTEAFF. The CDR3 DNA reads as TGCGCCAGCAGTTGGACAGGGAGCACTGAAGCTTTCTTT.

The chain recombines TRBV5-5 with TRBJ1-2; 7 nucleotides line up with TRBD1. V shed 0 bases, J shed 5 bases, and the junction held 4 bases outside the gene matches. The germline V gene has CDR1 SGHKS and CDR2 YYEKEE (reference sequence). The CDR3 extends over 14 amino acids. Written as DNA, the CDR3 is TGTGCCAGCAGCTTGGGCTCAGGGGGTTATGGCTACACCTTC. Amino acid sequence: CASSLGSGGYGYTF.

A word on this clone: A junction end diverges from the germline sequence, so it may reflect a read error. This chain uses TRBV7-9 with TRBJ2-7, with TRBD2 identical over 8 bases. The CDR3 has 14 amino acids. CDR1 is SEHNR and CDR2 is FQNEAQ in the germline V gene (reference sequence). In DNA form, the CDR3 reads TGTTCCAGCAGCTTCGCCGGGGGGGTCTACGAGCAGTACTTC. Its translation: CSSSFAGGVYEQYF.

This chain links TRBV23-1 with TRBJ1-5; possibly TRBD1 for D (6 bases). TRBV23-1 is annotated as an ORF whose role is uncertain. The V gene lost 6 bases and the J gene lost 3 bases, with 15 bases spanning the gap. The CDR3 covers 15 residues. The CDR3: CASSRGGWDNQPQHF. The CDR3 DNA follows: TGCGCCAGCAGCCGGGGGGGCTGGGACAATCAGCCCCAGCATTTT.

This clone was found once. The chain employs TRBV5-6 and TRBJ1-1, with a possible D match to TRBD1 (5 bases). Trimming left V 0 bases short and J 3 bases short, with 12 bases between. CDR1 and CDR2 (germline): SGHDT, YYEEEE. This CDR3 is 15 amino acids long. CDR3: CASSLVGGVDTEAFF. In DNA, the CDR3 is TGTGCCAGCAGCTTGGTTGGAGGGGTCGACACTGAAGCTTTCTTT. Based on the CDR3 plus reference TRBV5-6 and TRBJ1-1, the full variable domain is DAGVTQSPTHLIKTRGQQVTLRCSPKSGHDTVSWYQQALGQGPQFIFQYYEEEERQRGNFPDRFSGHQFPNYSSELNVNALLLGDSALYLCASSLVGGVDTEAFFGQGTRLTVV.

The CDR3 is CASSAPGQVAEDEQYF. CDR3 nucleotide sequence: TGTGCCAGCAGTGCCCCTGGGCAGGTCGCCGAAGACGAGCAGTACTTC. The gene calls are TRBV2 and TRBJ2-7; D is undetermined. V was clipped by 4 bases and J by 5 bases, with 21 bases between them. The length of the CDR3 is 16 residues. Germline CDR1 is SNHLY and CDR2 is FYNNEI.

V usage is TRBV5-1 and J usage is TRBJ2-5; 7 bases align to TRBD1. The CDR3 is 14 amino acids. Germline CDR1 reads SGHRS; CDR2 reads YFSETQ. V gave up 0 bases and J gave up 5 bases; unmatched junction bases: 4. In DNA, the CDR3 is TGCGCCAGCAGCTTGGAGGGGGCAGGGGAGACCCAGTACTTC. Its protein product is CASSLEGAGETQYF.

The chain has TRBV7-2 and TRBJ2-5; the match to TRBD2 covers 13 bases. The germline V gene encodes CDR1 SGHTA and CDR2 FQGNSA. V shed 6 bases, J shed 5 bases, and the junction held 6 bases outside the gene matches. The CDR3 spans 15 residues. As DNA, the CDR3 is TGTGCCAGCAGTCCGACTAGCGGGAGGTTTGAGACCCAGTACTTC. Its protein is CASSPTSGRFETQYF.

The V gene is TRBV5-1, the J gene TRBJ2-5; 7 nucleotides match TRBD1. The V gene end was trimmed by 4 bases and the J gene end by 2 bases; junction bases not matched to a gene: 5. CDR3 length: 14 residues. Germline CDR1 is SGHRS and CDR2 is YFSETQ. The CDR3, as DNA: TGCGCCAGCAGCCAAGGGACAGTTCAAGAGACCCAGTACTTC. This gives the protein CASSQGTVQETQYF.

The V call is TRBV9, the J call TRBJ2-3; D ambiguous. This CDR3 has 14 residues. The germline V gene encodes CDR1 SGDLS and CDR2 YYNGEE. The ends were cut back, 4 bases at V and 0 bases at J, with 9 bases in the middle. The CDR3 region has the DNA TGTGCCAGCAGCCCCCGTCTGAGCACAGATACGCAGTATTTT. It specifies CASSPRLSTDTQYF.

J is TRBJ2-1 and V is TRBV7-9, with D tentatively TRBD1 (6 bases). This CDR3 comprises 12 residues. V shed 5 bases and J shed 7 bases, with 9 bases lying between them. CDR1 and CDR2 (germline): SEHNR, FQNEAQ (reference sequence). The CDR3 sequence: CASSPQGNEQFF. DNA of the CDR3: TGTGCCAGCAGCCCGCAGGGGAATGAGCAGTTCTTC.

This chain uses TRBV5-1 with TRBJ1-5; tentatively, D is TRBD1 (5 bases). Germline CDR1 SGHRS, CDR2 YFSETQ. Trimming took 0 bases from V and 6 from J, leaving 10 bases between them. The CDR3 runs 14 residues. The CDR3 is CASSLEGVTQPQHF. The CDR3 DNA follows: TGCGCCAGCAGCTTGGAAGGGGTAACTCAGCCCCAGCATTTT.

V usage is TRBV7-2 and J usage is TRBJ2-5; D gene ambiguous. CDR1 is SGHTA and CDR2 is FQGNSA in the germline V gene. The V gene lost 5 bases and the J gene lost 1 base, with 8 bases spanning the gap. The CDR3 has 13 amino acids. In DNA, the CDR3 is TGTGCCAGCAGCAGAGCGACCCAAGAGACCCAGTACTTC. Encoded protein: CASSRATQETQYF. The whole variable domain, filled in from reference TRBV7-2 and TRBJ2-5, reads GAGVSQSPSNKVTEKGKDVELRCDPISGHTALYWYRQSLGQGLEFLIYFQGNSAPDKSGLPSDRFSAERTGGSVSTLTIQRTQQEDSAVYLCASSRATQETQYFGPGTRLLVL.

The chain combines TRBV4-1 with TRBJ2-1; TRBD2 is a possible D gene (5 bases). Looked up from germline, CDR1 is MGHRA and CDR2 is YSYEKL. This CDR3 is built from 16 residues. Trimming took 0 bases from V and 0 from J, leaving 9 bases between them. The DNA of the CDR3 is TGCGCCAGCAGCCAAGAACTAGGGAGCTCCTACAATGAGCAGTTCTTC. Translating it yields CASSQELGSSYNEQFF.

The CDR3 loop reads CASSEGSGANIFYEQYF. In DNA, the CDR3 is TGTGCCAGCAGTGAGGGTTCAGGGGCTAATATATTCTACGAGCAGTACTTC. V is TRBV6-1 and J is TRBJ2-7, with a possible D match to TRBD1 (6 bases). V lost 3 bases to trimming and J lost 3 bases, with 21 bases between them. Germline CDR1 reads MNHNS; CDR2 reads SASEGT. This CDR3 is built from 17 residues.

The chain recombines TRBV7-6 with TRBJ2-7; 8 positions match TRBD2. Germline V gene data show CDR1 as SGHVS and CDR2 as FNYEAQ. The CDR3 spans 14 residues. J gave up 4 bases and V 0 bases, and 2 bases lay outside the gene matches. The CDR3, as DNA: TGTGCCAGCAGCTTAGCTAGCGGGACGTACGAGCAGTACTTC. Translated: CASSLASGTYEQYF. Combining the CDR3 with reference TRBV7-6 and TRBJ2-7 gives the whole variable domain GAGVSQSPRYKVTKRGQDVALRCDPISGHVSLYWYRQALGQGPEFLTYFNYEAQQDKSGLPNDRFSAERPEGSISTLTIQRTEQRDSAMYRCASSLASGTYEQYFGPGTRLTVT.

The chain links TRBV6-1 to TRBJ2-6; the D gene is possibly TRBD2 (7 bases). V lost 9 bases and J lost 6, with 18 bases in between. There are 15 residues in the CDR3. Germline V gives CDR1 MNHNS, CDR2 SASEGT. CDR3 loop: CASLRGAGEANVLTF. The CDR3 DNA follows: TGTGCCAGTCTACGGGGGGCGGGGGAGGCCAACGTCCTGACTTTC.

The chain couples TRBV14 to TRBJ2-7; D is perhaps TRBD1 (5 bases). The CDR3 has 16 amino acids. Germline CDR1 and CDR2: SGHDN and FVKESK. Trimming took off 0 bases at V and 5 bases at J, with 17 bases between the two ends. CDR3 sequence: CASSQEIGVFSHEQYF. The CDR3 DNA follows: TGTGCCAGCAGCCAAGAGATAGGGGTTTTCAGCCACGAGCAGTACTTC.

The CDR3 is CAWSGGGETQYF. The CDR3 nucleotides read TGTGCCTGGAGTGGGGGGGGAGAGACCCAGTACTTC. This sequence joins TRBV30 and TRBJ2-5, with 7 bases lining up with TRBD2. CDR1 GTSNPN and CDR2 SVGIG come from the germline V gene (reference sequence). This CDR3 is 12 amino acids long. Trimming removed 1 base from V and 4 bases from J; junction bases left unmatched: 0.

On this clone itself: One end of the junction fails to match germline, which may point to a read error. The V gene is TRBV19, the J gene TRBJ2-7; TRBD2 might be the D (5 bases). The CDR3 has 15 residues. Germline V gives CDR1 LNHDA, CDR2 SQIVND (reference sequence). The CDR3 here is CAGSFSFTGIYEQYF. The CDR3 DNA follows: TGTGCCGGTAGCTTTTCTTTTACGGGAATCTACGAGCAGTACTTC.

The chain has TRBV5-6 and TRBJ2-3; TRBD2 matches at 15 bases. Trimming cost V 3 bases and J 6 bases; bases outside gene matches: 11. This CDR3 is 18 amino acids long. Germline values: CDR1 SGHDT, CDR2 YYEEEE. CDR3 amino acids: CASSSTGLAGGPGDTQYF. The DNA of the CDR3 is TGTGCCAGCAGCTCCACAGGACTAGCGGGGGGGCCGGGGGATACGCAGTATTTT.